A selection of T cell receptor beta chains follows, all from one sample in a study of graft-versus-host responses after intestinal transplantation. Only in-frame clones appear in the TCRdb table, and some are missing; sequencing was by immunoSEQ multiplex PCR. The data show about 39,000 clones, with over 85% seen just once and roughly 4% held by the top ten. The specimen was PBMCs, collected roughly 780 days after intestinal transplantation. These receptors all come from a human patient who received an intestinal transplant, so some T cells may come from the graft donor. Both conserved end residues are part of each CDR3. Each record gives: D gene, V gene, clone size, J gene, CDR3 protein, CDR3 DNA. The D gene is left open where the match is weak. Size is omitted from some rows. Given values are once, few, many or a class for expanded clones.

>NA|TRBV9|NA|TRBJ1-2
CASSVDPGQLYGYTF
TGTGCCAGCAGCGTAGACCCGGGGCAGCTCTATGGCTACACCTTC
>TRBD1|TRBV18|NA|TRBJ2-2
CASSPMGTGAGELFF
TGTGCCAGCTCACCAATGGGGACAGGCGCCGGGGAGCTGTTTTTT
>TRBD1|TRBV5-6|NA|TRBJ1-5
CASSRRTGGWDNQPQHF
TGTGCCAGCAGCCGCAGGACAGGGGGTTGGGACAATCAGCCCCAGCATTTT
>NA|TRBV12-2|NA|TRBJ1-5
CASRPITGSNQPQHF
TGTGCAAGTCGCCCAATAACAGGGTCTAATCAGCCCCAGCATTTT
>NA|TRBV2|NA|TRBJ1-2
CASRPLVFPGPYGYTF
TGTGCCAGCAGGCCGCTTGTGTTCCCCGGACCCTATGGCTACACCTTC
>NA|TRBV4-2|NA|TRBJ1-1
CASSLRLGQLTEAFF
TGTGCCAGCAGCCTACGGCTGGGCCAGCTCACTGAAGCTTTCTTT
>TRBD2|TRBV18|NA|TRBJ2-5
CASSPSGGEETQYF
TGTGCCAGCTCACCAAGTGGGGGGGAAGAGACCCAGTACTTC
>NA|TRBV18|once|TRBJ2-7
CASSPGANLPYEQYF
TGTGCCAGCTCACCAGGGGCGAACCTTCCCTACGAGCAGTACTTC
>TRBD1|TRBV6-4|NA|TRBJ2-3
CASSDGQGADTQYF
TGTGCCAGCAGTGACGGACAGGGGGCAGATACGCAGTATTTT
>TRBD1|TRBV19|NA|TRBJ2-1
CASSRTGTVNEQFF
TGTGCCAGTAGTAGAACCGGGACAGTTAATGAGCAGTTCTTC
>TRBD1|TRBV14|NA|TRBJ1-1
CASSPRTGSTEAFF
TGTGCCAGCAGCCCTCGGACAGGGAGCACTGAAGCTTTCTTT
>NA|TRBV7-9|NA|TRBJ2-3
CASSPIGTDTQYF
TGTGCCAGCAGCCCAATCGGTACAGATACGCAGTATTTT
>NA|TRBV10-1|NA|TRBJ1-5
CASRLGKPSNQPQHF
TGCGCCAGCAGACTCGGTAAACCGAGCAATCAGCCCCAGCATTTT
>TRBD2|TRBV9|NA|TRBJ2-1
CASSVGLGLAGYNEQFF
TGTGCCAGCAGCGTAGGTCTGGGGCTAGCGGGCTACAATGAGCAGTTCTTC
>NA|TRBV18|NA|TRBJ2-7
CASSKGVPSNEQYF
TGTGCCAGCTCCAAGGGGGTCCCCAGCAACGAGCAGTACTTC
>NA|TRBV6-1|NA|TRBJ2-7
CASKSYIEQYF
TGTGCCAGTAAATCGTACATCGAGCAGTACTTC
>NA|TRBV6-1|NA|TRBJ2-3
CASSEPGEGYGDTQYF
TGTGCCAGCAGTGAACCGGGAGAAGGATACGGGGATACGCAGTATTTT
>NA|TRBV10-3|NA|TRBJ1-1
CAITPSGPNTEAFF
TGTGCCATCACTCCATCTGGGCCTAACACTGAAGCTTTCTTT
>TRBD1|TRBV28|NA|TRBJ1-2
CASSSGTGIYGYTF
TGTGCCAGCAGCTCCGGGACAGGGATCTATGGCTACACCTTC
>NA|TRBV4-1|NA|TRBJ2-7
CASSQETGLSSYEQYF
TGCGCCAGCAGCCAGGAGACCGGGTTGAGCTCCTACGAGCAGTACTTC
>TRBD1|TRBV9|NA|TRBJ1-2
CASSVSRGTDEHGYTF
TGTGCCAGCAGCGTATCTCGGGGGACAGATGAACATGGCTACACCTTC
>NA|TRBV15|NA|TRBJ1-1
CATSKISRNTEAFF
TGTGCCACCAGCAAGATTTCTAGGAACACTGAAGCTTTCTTT
>NA|TRBV9|NA|TRBJ2-7
CASSVAEGISYEQYF
TGTGCCAGCAGCGTAGCTGAGGGGATCTCCTACGAGCAGTACTTC
>NA|TRBV6-5|NA|TRBJ2-5
CASSYGGGETQYF
TGTGCCAGCAGTTATGGTGGGGGAGAGACCCAGTACTTC
>NA|TRBV19|NA|TRBJ1-2
CASSIGGAGYTF
TGTGCCAGTAGTATAGGGGGGGCTGGCTACACCTTC
>TRBD2|TRBV5-1|NA|TRBJ2-1
CASSFLAASNEQFF
TGCGCCAGCAGCTTCCTAGCGGCATCAAATGAGCAGTTCTTC
>TRBD1|TRBV6-5|NA|TRBJ2-7
CASSYSTGGWDEQYF
TGTGCCAGCAGTTACTCGACAGGGGGCTGGGACGAGCAGTACTTC
>TRBD1|TRBV19|NA|TRBJ1-5
CASSIDATGGSQPQHF
TGTGCCAGTAGTATAGACGCAACAGGGGGCAGTCAGCCCCAGCATTTT
>NA|TRBV15|NA|TRBJ2-3
CATSREESVGTDTQYF
TGTGCCACCAGCAGAGAAGAGAGCGTTGGGACAGATACGCAGTATTTT
>TRBD2|TRBV10-1|medium-sized|TRBJ2-7
CASSESTSGGYEQYF
TGCGCCAGCAGTGAGTCGACTAGCGGGGGCTACGAGCAGTACTTC
>NA|TRBV7-6|NA|TRBJ2-3
CASSLSLGSTDTQYF
TGTGCCAGCAGCTTATCCCTGGGGAGCACAGATACGCAGTATTTT